Listed below are T cell receptor beta chains from one sample, sequenced in a study of blood T cell repertoires in COVID-19. The assay was immunoSEQ multiplex PCR, and TCRdb's table has in-frame clones only and misses some. The sample consists of 100,000 to 150,000 clones, approximately 74% of them appearing once. Sequencing was done on a sample of peripheral blood. The source is a man aged 80 or over with COVID-19, enrolled during active disease. Both conserved end residues are part of each CDR3. D genes are given only for firm matches. Rows may omit the clone size; those that give it use once, few, many or a size class.

clone size	V gene	J gene	D gene	CDR3 DNA	CDR3 protein
.	TRBV29-1	TRBJ1-4	.	TGCAGCGTTGGACCGACGGGGGGAAGACTGTTTTTT	CSVGPTGGRLFF
.	TRBV7-2	TRBJ1-4	TRBD1	TGTGCCAGCAGCCGTAGGGGGGGGGACAGGTACGAAAAACTGTTTTTT	CASSRRGGDRYEKLFF
once	TRBV6-2/TRBV6-3	TRBJ1-2	.	TGTGCCAGCAGCCCCCGGGGGGCGACCTATGGCTACACCTTC	CASSPRGATYGYTF
.	TRBV19	TRBJ1-2	.	TGTGCCAGTAGTTATACGACAGCCTATGGCTACACCTTC	CASSYTTAYGYTF
few	TRBV10-3	TRBJ2-1	TRBD2	TGTGCCATCAGTCAGCGGGATGTAGGCAATGAGCAGTTCTTC	CAISQRDVGNEQFF
.	TRBV29-1	TRBJ1-1	.	TGCAGCGTTGCATCGACGGGGAGCAGAAGACTGTATGGGAAAGCTTTCTTT	CSVASTGSRRLYGKAFF
.	TRBV5-1	TRBJ2-5	.	TGCGCCAGCCAAGTCTTCGGGGGGCTAGAAGAGACCCAGTACTTC	CASQVFGGLEETQYF
.	TRBV28	TRBJ1-5	.	TGTGCCAGCAGTTTTATGAGCCAACAGCCCCAGCATTTT	CASSFMSQQPQHF
.	TRBV13	TRBJ2-1	TRBD1	TGTGCCAGCAGCCAATCGGGGACAGCTACTTACAATGAGCAGTTCTTC	CASSQSGTATYNEQFF
.	TRBV9	TRBJ2-5	TRBD2	TGTGCCAGCAGCGAGGGGACTAGCGGGCGGACCCAGTACTTC	CASSEGTSGRTQYF
.	TRBV2	TRBJ2-6	.	TGTGCCAGCAGTATAACCGGGACATCCGGGGCCAACGTCCTGACTTTC	CASSITGTSGANVLTF
.	TRBV6-6	TRBJ2-5	TRBD2	TGTGCCAGGGGGGCTAGCGGGGCACAAGAGACCCAGTACTTC	CARGASGAQETQYF
.	TRBV6-5	TRBJ1-2	TRBD1	TGTGCCAGCAGCGCGGGACAGGGGTTCGGTCGTGGCTACACCTTC	CASSAGQGFGRGYTF
.	TRBV25-1	TRBJ1-2	.	TGTGCCAGCAGTGAACGTACAGGTTATGGCTACACCTTC	CASSERTGYGYTF
once	TRBV25-1	TRBJ2-7	TRBD2	TGTGCCAGCAGTGATCCGACTAGCGGGAGTAGATCCTACGAGCAGTACTTC	CASSDPTSGSRSYEQYF
.	TRBV19	TRBJ2-2	TRBD2	TGTGCCACCGGGACCGGGGGGACCGGGGAGCTGTTTTTT	CATGTGGTGELFF
.	TRBV5-6	TRBJ1-2	TRBD1	TGTGCCAGCAGCTCCGGGACAGGGGATCCCTATGGCTACACCTTC	CASSSGTGDPYGYTF
.	TRBV29-1	TRBJ2-3	TRBD1	TGCAGCGCTCCCGGGACAGGGTGGGATACGCAGTATTTT	CSAPGTGWDTQYF
.	TRBV28	TRBJ2-2	.	TGTGCCAGCAGTTCGGACTTGAACACCGGGGAGCTGTTTTTT	CASSSDLNTGELFF
.	TRBV6-2/TRBV6-3	TRBJ1-2	TRBD1	TGTGCCAGCAGCGGGACAGGCATCAACTATGGCTACACCTTC	CASSGTGINYGYTF
once	TRBV27	TRBJ2-3	TRBD1	TGTGCCAGCAGTTTAATTCCTGGGACAGAGGACACAGATACGCAGTATTTT	CASSLIPGTEDTDTQYF
.	TRBV28	TRBJ1-6	.	TGTGCCAGCAGTTCAGGGAATGGTTCACCCCTCCACTTT	CASSSGNGSPLHF
.	TRBV28	TRBJ2-1	TRBD2	TGTGCCAGCAGTCTACCCGGGACTAGCGGGGGGGGAGGCCAGTTCTTC	CASSLPGTSGGGGQFF
few	TRBV28	TRBJ1-1	.	TGTGCCAGCAACCTCCTTGAAGGAGGAGAAGCTTTCTTT	CASNLLEGGEAFF
.	TRBV5-4	TRBJ1-2	TRBD1	TGTGCCAGCAGCTCCTCTGACAGGGACTATGGCTACACCTTC	CASSSSDRDYGYTF
many	TRBV2	TRBJ1-5	TRBD1	TGTGCCAGCAGTGAGGCAGGGGGTCAGCCCCAGCATTTT	CASSEAGGQPQHF
.	TRBV20-1	TRBJ2-7	.	TGCAGTGCTTTACTTCGAAACGAGCAGTACTTC	CSALLRNEQYF
.	TRBV19	TRBJ1-2	.	TGTGCCAGTAGTATGCGCCTTCGGGGTCCAAGTAGCTACACCTTC	CASSMRLRGPSSYTF
.	TRBV19	TRBJ1-5	.	TGTGCCAGTAGTATGGCACTACTTAGCAATCAGCCCCAGCATTTT	CASSMALLSNQPQHF
.	TRBV3-1/TRBV3-2	TRBJ2-3	.	TGTGCCAGCAGCCCTACGGCAGGGGCCACAGATACGCAGTATTTT	CASSPTAGATDTQYF
.	TRBV9	TRBJ1-2	TRBD1	TGTGCCAGCAGCGCCCAACAGGGGGCCGATGGCTACACCTTC	CASSAQQGADGYTF
.	TRBV5-1	TRBJ2-5	TRBD2	TGCGCCAGCAGCTTAGCGGGACGGCTTCAAGAGACCCAGTACTTC	CASSLAGRLQETQYF
.	TRBV5-4	TRBJ2-3	TRBD2	TGTGCCAGCAGCCCCAGCGGGAGAGAGACAGATACGCAGTATTTT	CASSPSGRETDTQYF
.	TRBV7-2	TRBJ2-1	.	TGTGCCAGCAGCCTACTCCGTAACAATGAGCAGTTCTTC	CASSLLRNNEQFF
.	TRBV6-6	TRBJ1-4	.	TGTGCCAGCAGTTATCAAACTAATGAAAAACTGTTTTTT	CASSYQTNEKLFF
few	TRBV28	TRBJ1-5	.	TGTGCCAGCACTAGTTTCGATACAGGGAACCCTAGCAATCAGCCCCAGCATTTT	CASTSFDTGNPSNQPQHF
once	TRBV5-8	TRBJ2-1	TRBD2	TGTGCCAGCAGCTTGCGTCTAGCGGGGGCCTTCAATGAGCAGTTCTTC	CASSLRLAGAFNEQFF
.	TRBV5-1	TRBJ1-1	.	TGCGCCAGCAGCTTTTCAGGACAGCAGAACACTGAAGCTTTCTTT	CASSFSGQQNTEAFF
.	TRBV5-1	TRBJ1-2	.	TGCGCCAGCAGCTTCACCCCAGGGGACCCTGGCTACACCTTC	CASSFTPGDPGYTF
.	TRBV11-3	TRBJ2-2	.	TGTGCCAGCAGCTTCCGGTCCGGGGAGCTGTTTTTT	CASSFRSGELFF
.	TRBV18	TRBJ2-7	TRBD2	TGTGCCAGCTCACCACTGACTAGCGGGATAAGCGAGCAGTACTTC	CASSPLTSGISEQYF
.	TRBV5-1	TRBJ2-5	TRBD2	TGCGCCAGCAGGTTTCGCGGGCGGGGGGAGACCCAGTACTTC	CASRFRGRGETQYF
few	TRBV7-9	TRBJ2-7	TRBD2	TGTGCCAGCAGTTCCAGTACAAGCGGGAGGTCCTCCTACGAGCAGTACTTC	CASSSSTSGRSSYEQYF
.	TRBV27	TRBJ1-2	.	TGTGCCAGCAGTTTTGCAGGGATAAGTGACTATGGCTACACCTTC	CASSFAGISDYGYTF
.	TRBV2	TRBJ2-7	.	TGTGCCAGCGGGCTGATGAGCGAGCAGTACTTC	CASGLMSEQYF
.	TRBV27	TRBJ2-7	.	TGTGCCAGCAGTCCCGGACAGTCATACGAGCAGTACTTC	CASSPGQSYEQYF
.	TRBV5-1	TRBJ1-5	.	TGCGCCAGCAGCTTGTTAGGGGGGGATCAGCCCCAGCATTTT	CASSLLGGDQPQHF
.	TRBV5-1	TRBJ2-3	TRBD2	TGCGCCAGCAGCCCCGGACTAGCGGGTAGCACAGATACGCAGTATTTT	CASSPGLAGSTDTQYF
.	TRBV7-9	TRBJ1-6	.	TGTGCCAGCAGCCAACTCGCAGGGGCGGATTCACCCCTCCACTTT	CASSQLAGADSPLHF
few	TRBV6-1	TRBJ2-7	.	TGTGCCAGCAGTGAAATGGGGATGGGGGGCGAGCAGTACTTC	CASSEMGMGGEQYF
.	TRBV10-3	TRBJ2-1	TRBD2	TGTGCCACCCAGACTAGCGGGAGCTCACTGAGCTCCTACAATGAGCAGTTCTTC	CATQTSGSSLSSYNEQFF
.	TRBV19	TRBJ2-5	TRBD1	TGTGCCAGTATCACTATCTGGACAGGGGAGAGGCAAGAGACCCAGTACTTC	CASITIWTGERQETQYF
medium-sized	TRBV9	TRBJ2-1	.	TGTGCCAGCAATCTAGTTTTCTACAATGAGCAGTTCTTC	CASNLVFYNEQFF